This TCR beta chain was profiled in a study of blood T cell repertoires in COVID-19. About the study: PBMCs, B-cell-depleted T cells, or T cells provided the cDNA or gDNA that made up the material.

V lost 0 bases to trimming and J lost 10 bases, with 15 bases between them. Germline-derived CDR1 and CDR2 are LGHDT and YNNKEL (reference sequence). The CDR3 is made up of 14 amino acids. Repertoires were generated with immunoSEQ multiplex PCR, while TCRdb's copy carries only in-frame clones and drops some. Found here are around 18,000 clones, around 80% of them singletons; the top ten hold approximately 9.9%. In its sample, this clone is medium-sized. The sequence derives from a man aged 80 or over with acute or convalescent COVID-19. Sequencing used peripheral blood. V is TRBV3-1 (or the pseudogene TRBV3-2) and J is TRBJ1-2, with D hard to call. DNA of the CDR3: TGTGCCAGCAGCCAAGATGCGTCAATCGGTCTCTACACCTTC. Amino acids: CASSQDASIGLYTF.